The clone carrying this T cell receptor (beta chain) was found many times. The antigen is not known. This record belongs to a study of identical twins. Study-level findings and limits: Carriage of fewer insertions was seen in abundant cord blood beta clonotypes, whereas memory repertoires showed none.

Using its own MiXCR run on the 5' RACE reads, TCRdb lists one record per CDR3 protein. The table records 640,000 or so distinct CDR3 sequences, roughly 6.2% of them present only once. The TCR sequence derives from a man aged 18 to 35 in good health. Specimen: naive T cells sorted from blood.

The CDR3 sequence is CASSLVGTSGLTNIQYF. CDR3 in DNA: TGCGCCAGCAGCTTGGTCGGGACTAGCGGCCTGACCAACATTCAGTACTTC. The chain couples TRBV5-1 to TRBJ2-4, with 11 nucleotides matching TRBD2. Germline CDR1 SGHRS, CDR2 YFSETQ. J lost 7 bases, V lost 0 bases, and 9 bases had no gene match. The CDR3 has 17 amino acids.